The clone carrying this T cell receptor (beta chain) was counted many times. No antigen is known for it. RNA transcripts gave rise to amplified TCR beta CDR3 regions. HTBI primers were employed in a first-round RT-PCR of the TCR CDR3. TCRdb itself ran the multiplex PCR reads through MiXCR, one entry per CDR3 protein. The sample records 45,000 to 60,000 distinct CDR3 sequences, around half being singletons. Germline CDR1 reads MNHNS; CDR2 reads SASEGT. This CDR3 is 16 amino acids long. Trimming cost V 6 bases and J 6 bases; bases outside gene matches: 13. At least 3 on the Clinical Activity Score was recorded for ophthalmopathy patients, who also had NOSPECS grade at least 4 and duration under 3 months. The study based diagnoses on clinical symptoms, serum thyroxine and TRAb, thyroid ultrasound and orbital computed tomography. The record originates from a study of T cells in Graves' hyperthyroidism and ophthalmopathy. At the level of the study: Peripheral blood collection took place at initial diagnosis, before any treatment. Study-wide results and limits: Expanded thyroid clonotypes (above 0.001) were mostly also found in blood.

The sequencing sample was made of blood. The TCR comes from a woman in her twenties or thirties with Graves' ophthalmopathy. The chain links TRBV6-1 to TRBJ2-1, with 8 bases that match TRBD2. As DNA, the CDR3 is TGTGCCAGCAGAGACTACAATGTGGCGGGGGGCAATGAGCAGTTCTTC. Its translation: CASRDYNVAGGNEQFF.